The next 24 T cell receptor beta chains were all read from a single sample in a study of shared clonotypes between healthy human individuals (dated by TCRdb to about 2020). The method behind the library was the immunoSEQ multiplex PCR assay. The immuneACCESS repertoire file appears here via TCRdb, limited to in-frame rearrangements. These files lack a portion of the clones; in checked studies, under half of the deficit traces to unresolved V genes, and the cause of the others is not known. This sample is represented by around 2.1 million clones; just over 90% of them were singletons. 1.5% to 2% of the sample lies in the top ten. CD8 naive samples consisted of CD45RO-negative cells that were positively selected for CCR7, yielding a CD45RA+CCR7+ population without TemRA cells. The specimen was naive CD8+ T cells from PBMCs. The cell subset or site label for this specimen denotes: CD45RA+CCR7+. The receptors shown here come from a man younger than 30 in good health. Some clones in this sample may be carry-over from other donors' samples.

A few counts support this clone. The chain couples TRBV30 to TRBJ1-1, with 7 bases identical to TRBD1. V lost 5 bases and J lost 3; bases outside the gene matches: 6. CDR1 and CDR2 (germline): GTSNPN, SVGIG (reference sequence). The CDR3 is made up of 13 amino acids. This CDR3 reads CAWELTGDTEAFF. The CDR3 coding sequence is TGTGCCTGGGAACTCACAGGGGACACTGAAGCTTTCTTT.

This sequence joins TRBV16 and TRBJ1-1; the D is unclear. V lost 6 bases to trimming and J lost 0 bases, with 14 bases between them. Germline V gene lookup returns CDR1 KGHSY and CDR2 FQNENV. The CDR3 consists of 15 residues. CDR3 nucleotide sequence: TGTGCCAGCAGTCCGAGACGGCAGATGAACACTGAAGCTTTCTTT. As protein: CASSPRRQMNTEAFF.

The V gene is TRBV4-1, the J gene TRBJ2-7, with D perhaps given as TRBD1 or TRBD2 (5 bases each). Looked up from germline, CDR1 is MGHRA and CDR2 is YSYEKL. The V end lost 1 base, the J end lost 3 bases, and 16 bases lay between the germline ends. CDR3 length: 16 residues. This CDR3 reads CASSQATVGLIYEQYF. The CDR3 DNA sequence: TGCGCCAGCAGCCAAGCGACAGTCGGACTGATCTACGAGCAGTACTTC.

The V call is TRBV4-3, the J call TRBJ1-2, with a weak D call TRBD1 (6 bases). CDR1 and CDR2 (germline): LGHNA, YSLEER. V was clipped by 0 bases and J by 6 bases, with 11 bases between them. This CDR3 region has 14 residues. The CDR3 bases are TGCGCCAGCAGCCAAGATAGGGGGGCGGATGGCTACACCTTC. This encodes CASSQDRGADGYTF.

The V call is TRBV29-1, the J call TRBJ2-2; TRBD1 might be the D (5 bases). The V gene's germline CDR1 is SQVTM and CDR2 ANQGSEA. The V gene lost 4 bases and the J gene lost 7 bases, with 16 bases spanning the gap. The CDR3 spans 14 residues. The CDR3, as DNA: TGCAGCGTTGCCCTCGTGGGGCTCGGCGGGGAGCTGTTTTTT. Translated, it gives CSVALVGLGGELFF.

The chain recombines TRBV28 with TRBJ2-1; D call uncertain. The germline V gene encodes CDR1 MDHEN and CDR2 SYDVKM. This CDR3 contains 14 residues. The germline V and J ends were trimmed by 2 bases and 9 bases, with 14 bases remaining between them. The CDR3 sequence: CASSLESFPGEQFF. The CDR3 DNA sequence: TGTGCCAGCAGTTTAGAAAGCTTCCCGGGTGAGCAGTTCTTC.

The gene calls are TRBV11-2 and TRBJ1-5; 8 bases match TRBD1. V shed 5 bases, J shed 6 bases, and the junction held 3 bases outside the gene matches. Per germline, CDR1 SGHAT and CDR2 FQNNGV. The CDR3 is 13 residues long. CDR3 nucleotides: TGTGCCAGCAGCCAGGGGGCTGGTCAGCCCCAGCATTTT. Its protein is CASSQGAGQPQHF.

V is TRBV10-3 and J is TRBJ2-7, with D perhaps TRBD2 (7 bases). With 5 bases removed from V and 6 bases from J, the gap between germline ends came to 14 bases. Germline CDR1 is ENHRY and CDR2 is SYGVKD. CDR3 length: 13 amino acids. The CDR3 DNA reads TGTGCCATCAGTAGGGGGGGAAGAGCCGAGCAGTACTTC. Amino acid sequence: CAISRGGRAEQYF.

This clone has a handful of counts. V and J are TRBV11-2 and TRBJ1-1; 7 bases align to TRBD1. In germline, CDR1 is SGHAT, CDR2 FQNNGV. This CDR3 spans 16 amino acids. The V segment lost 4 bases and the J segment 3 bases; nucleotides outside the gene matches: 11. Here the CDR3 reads CASSSYRAGGDTEAFF. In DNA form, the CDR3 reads TGTGCCAGCAGCTCCTATCGGGCAGGGGGGGACACTGAAGCTTTCTTT.

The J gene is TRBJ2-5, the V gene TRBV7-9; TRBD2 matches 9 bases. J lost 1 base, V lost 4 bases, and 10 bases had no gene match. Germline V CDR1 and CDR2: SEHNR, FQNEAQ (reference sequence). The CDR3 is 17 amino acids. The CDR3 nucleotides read TGTGCCAGCAGCTCGACGGATTCGGGACTAGCCCAAGAGACCCAGTACTTC. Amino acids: CASSSTDSGLAQETQYF.

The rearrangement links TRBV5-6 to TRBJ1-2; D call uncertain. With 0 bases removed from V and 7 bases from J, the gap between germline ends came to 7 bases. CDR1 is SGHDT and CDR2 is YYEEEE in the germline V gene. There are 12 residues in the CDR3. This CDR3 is CASSLVFAGYTF. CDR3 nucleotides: TGTGCCAGCAGCTTGGTCTTTGCTGGCTACACCTTC.

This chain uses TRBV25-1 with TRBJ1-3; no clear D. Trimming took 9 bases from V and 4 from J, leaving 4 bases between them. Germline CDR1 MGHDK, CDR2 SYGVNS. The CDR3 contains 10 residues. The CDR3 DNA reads TGTGCCAGTGCGGGAAACACCATATATTTT. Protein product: CASAGNTIYF.

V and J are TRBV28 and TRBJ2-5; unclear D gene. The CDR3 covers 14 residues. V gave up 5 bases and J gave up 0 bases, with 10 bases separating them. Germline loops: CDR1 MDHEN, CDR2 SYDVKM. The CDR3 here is CASSPPKYQETQYF. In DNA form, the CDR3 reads TGTGCCAGCAGTCCCCCTAAGTACCAAGAGACCCAGTACTTC.

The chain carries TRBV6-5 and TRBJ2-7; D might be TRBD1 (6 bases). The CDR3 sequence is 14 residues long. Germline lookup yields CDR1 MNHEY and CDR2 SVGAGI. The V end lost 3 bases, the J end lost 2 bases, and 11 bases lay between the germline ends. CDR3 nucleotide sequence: TGTGCCAGCAGTTATGGGACATCTACCTACGAGCAGTACTTC. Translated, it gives CASSYGTSTYEQYF.

The CDR3 loop is CASNMGLPTDTQYF. The DNA of the CDR3 is TGTGCCAGTAACATGGGTCTACCCACGGATACGCAGTATTTT. This chain uses TRBV19 with TRBJ2-3; D is unclear. With 7 bases removed from V and 6 bases from J, the gap between germline ends came to 17 bases. The length of the CDR3 is 14 residues. Germline-derived CDR1 and CDR2 are LNHDA and SQIVND (reference sequence).

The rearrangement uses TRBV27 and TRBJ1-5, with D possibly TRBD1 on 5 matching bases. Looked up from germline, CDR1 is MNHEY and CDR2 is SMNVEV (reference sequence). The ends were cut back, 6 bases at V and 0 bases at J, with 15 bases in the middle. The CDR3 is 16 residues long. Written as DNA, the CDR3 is TGTGCCAGCAGAACGAAGGGACGGCCTAGCAATCAGCCCCAGCATTTT. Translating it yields CASRTKGRPSNQPQHF.

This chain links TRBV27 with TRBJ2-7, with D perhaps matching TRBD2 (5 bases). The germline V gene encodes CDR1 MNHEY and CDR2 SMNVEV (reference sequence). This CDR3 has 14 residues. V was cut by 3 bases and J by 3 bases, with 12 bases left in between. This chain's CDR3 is CASSFQGGGYEQYF. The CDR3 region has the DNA TGTGCCAGCAGTTTTCAAGGAGGAGGCTACGAGCAGTACTTC.

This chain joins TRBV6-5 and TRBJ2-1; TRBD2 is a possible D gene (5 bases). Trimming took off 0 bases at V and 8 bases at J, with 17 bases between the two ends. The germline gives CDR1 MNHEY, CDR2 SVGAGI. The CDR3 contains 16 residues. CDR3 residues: CASSYSSGERVDEQFF. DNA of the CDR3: TGTGCCAGCAGTTACTCGTCCGGGGAGAGGGTTGATGAGCAGTTCTTC.

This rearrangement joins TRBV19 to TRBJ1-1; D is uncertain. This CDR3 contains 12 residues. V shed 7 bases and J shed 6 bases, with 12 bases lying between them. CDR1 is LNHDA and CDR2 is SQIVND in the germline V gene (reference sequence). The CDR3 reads CASNSPMAEAFF. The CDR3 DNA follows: TGTGCCAGTAACAGCCCCATGGCTGAAGCTTTCTTT.

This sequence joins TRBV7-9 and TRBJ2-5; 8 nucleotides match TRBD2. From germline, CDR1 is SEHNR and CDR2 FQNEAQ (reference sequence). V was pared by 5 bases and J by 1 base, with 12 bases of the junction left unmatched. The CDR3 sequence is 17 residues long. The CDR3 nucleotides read TGTGCCAGCAGCGGCCTCAGCGGGAGAGGGTCCCAAGAGACCCAGTACTTC. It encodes CASSGLSGRGSQETQYF.

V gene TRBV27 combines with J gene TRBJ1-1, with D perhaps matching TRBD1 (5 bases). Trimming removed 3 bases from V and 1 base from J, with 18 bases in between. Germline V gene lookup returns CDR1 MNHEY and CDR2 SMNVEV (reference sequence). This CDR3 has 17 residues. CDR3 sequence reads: CASSFGRGEAENTEAFF. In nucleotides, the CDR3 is TGTGCCAGCAGTTTTGGGCGGGGGGAGGCGGAGAACACTGAAGCTTTCTTT.

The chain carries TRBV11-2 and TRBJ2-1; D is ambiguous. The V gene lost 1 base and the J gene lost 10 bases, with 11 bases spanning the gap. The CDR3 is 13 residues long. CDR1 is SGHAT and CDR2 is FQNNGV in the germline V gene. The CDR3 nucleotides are TGTGCCAGCAGCTTAGGGTGGCCCCCGGAGCAGTTCTTC. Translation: CASSLGWPPEQFF.

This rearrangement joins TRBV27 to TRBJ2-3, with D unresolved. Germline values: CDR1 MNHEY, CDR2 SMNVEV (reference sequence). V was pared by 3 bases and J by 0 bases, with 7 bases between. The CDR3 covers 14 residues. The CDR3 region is CASSFSTSTDTQYF. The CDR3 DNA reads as TGTGCCAGCAGTTTCAGCACCAGCACAGATACGCAGTATTTT.

The CDR3 DNA follows: TGTGCCAGCAGCGGAGGGACACTCTACGAGCAGTACTTC. Translated: CASSGGTLYEQYF. The chain links TRBV7-6 to TRBJ2-7; perhaps D is TRBD1 or TRBD2 (6 bases each). CDR3 length: 13 residues. Germline V gene lookup returns CDR1 SGHVS and CDR2 FNYEAQ. V was shortened by 5 bases and J by 3 bases, with 11 bases between the two germline ends.